The clone carrying this T cell receptor beta chain has only a few counts. The antigen remains undetermined. 13 Jbeta primers and 60 Vbeta primers were used for the PCR. TCRdb's table, derived via immunoSEQ multiplex PCR, lists solely in-frame clones and lacks some. The sample includes around 130,000 clones, around 80% of them seen just once. This sample is drawn from a study of cytomegalovirus exposure and HLA in healthy donors. Germline assignment: CDR1 SGHRS and CDR2 YFSETQ. The ends were cut back, 3 bases at V and 1 base at J, with 18 bases in the middle. The CDR3 has 17 amino acids. Notes on the study in general: Specificity for CMV antigens was confirmed in vitro for three of the CMV-associated chains. Information on immune exposure was restricted to one variable (CMV serostatus). A later analysis showed HLA-associated TCR beta chains outstripping equally common others in clonal expansion. Some TCR beta chains (roughly 150 of them) were listed as cytomegalovirus-associated.

This receptor was identified in a boy aged 2 to 9 in good health and CMV-seronegative. Source material: PBMCs. The chain is built from TRBV5-1 and TRBJ2-3; a possible D gene is TRBD1 (6 bases). CDR3 amino acids: CASSSHATGARTDTQYF. The DNA of the CDR3 is TGCGCCAGCAGCTCCCACGCGACAGGCGCACGCACAGATACGCAGTATTTT.